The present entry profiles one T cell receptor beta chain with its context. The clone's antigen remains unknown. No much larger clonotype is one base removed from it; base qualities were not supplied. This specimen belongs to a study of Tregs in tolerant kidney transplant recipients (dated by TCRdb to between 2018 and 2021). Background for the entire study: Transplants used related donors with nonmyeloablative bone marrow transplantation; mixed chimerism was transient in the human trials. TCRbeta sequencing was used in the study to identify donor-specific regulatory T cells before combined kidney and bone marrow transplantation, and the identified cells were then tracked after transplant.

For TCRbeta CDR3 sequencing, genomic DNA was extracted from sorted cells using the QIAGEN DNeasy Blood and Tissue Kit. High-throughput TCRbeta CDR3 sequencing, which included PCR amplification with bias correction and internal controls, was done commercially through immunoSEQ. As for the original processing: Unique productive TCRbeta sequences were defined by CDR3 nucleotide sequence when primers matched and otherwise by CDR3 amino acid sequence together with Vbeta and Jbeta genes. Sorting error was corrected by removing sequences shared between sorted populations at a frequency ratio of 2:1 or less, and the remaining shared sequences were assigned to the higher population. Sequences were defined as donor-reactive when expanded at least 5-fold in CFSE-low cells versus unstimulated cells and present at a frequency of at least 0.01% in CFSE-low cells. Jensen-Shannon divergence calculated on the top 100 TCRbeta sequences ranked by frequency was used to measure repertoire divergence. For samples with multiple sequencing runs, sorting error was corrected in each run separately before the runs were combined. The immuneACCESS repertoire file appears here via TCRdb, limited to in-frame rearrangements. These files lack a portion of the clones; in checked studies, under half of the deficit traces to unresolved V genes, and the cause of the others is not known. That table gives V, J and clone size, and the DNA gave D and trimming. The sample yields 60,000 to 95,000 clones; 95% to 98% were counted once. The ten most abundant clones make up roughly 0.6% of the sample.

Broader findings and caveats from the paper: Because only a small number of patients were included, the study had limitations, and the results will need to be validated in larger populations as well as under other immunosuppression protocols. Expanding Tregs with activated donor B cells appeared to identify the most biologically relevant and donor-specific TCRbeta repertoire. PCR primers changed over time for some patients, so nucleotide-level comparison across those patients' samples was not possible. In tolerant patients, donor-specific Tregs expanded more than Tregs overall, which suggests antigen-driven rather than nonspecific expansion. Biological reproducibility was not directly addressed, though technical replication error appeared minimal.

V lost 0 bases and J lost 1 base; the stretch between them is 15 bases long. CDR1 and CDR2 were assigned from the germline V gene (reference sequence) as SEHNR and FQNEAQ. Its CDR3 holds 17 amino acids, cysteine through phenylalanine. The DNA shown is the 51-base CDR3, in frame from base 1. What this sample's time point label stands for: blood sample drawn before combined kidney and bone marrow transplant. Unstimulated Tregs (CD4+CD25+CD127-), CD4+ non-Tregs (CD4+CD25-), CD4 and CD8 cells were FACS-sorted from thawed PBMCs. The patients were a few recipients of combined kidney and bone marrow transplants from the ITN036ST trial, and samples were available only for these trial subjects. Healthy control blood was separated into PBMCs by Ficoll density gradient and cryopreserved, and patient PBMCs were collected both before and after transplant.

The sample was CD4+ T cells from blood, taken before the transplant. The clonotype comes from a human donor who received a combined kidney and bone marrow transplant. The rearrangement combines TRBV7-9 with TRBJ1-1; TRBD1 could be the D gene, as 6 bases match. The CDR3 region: CASSLAGGGLSNTEAFF. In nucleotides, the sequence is TGTGCCAGCAGCTTAGCAGGGGGTGGGTTGTCGAACACTGAAGCTTTCTTT.